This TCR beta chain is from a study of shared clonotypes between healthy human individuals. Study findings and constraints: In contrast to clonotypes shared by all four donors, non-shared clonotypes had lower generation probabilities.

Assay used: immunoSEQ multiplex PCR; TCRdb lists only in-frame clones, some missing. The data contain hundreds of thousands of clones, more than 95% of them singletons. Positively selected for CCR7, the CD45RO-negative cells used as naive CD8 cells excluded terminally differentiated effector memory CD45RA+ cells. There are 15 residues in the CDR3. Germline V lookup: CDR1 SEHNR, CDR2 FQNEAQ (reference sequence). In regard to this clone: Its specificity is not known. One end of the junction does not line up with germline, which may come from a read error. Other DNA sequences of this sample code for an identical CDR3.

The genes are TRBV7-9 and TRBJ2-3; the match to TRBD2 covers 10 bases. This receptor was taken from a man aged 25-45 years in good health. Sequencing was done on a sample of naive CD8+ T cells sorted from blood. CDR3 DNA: TGTGCCAGCAGCCTAGCGGGAGTCGGCACAGATACGCAGTATTTT. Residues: CASSLAGVGTDTQYF.